Below, 20 T cell receptor beta chains from the same sample are listed, as sequenced in a study of blood T cells in healthy people across ages. The second PCR ran roughly 7 to 12 cycles with a sample-barcoded 5' primer and J-beta primers. TCRdb itself ran the 5' RACE reads through MiXCR, one entry per CDR3 protein. Of some 930,000 distinct CDR3 sequences listed, almost 30% were seen once; the top ten hold roughly a tenth. A further study also used this sample, focusing on T cells of mothers and their children.

The sample comprised blood. The receptors stem from a woman in her thirties or forties in good health.

This clonotype was seen only a few times. The chain links TRBV29-1 to TRBJ1-5; 8 bases are shared with TRBD1. Looked up from germline, CDR1 is SQVTM and CDR2 is ANQGSEA. This CDR3 contains 14 residues. V trimming: 5 bases; J trimming: 5 bases; junction bases outside the gene matches: 8. CDR3 sequence: CSVQGAGWDQPQHF. The CDR3 nucleotides are TGCAGCGTTCAGGGGGCAGGGTGGGATCAGCCCCAGCATTTT.

This chain joins TRBV6-4 and TRBJ2-7; perhaps D is TRBD1 or TRBD2 (6 bases each). This CDR3 has 14 residues. Trimming removed 5 bases at V and 9 bases at J, with 20 bases between. From germline, CDR1 is MRHNA and CDR2 SNTAGT. CDR3 DNA: TGTGCCAGCAGTTATTCCTACCGCAGGGGAGGGCAGTACTTC. This encodes CASSYSYRRGGQYF.

The rearrangement links TRBV12-3 or TRBV12-4 to TRBJ1-2; 8 bases are shared with TRBD1. The CDR3 has 14 residues. V lost 6 bases to trimming and J lost 4 bases; unmatched junction nucleotides: 7. The CDR3 sequence is CASRKTGVGYGYTF. The DNA for the CDR3 is TGTGCCAGCAGAAAGACAGGGGTTGGCTATGGCTACACCTTC.

The chain combines TRBV5-1 with TRBJ1-5, with unresolved D. Germline V gives CDR1 SGHRS, CDR2 YFSETQ. The V end was cut by 4 bases, the J end by 3 bases, with 8 bases between. CDR3 length: 13 residues. The CDR3 nucleotides are TGCGCCAGCAGCCTCTCTCCCAATCAGCCCCAGCATTTT. It specifies CASSLSPNQPQHF.

The chain employs TRBV2 and TRBJ1-3; the D gene is possibly TRBD1 (5 bases). This CDR3 is 16 amino acids long. V was cut by 7 bases and J by 0 bases, with 16 bases left in between. Germline lookup yields CDR1 SNHLY and CDR2 FYNNEI. CDR3 protein: CASNVRDPRSGNTIYF. DNA for the CDR3: TGTGCCAGCAACGTCCGGGACCCCCGCTCTGGAAACACCATATATTTT. Full variable domain (remainder filled in from reference TRBV2 and TRBJ1-3): EPEVTQTPSHQVTQMGQEVILRCVPISNHLYFYWYRQILGQKVEFLVSFYNNEISEKSEIFDDQFSVERPDGSNFTLKIRSTKLEDSAMYFCASNVRDPRSGNTIYFGEGSWLTVV.

There are a few counts of this clonotype. The chain links TRBV27 to TRBJ1-5; weak D call: TRBD1 (6 bases). CDR3 length: 14 amino acids. The ends were cut back, 4 bases at V and 4 bases at J, with 11 bases in the middle. Per the germline V gene, CDR1 is MNHEY and CDR2 is SMNVEV (reference sequence). The CDR3, as DNA: TGTGCCAGCAGTTGGGCAGGGGAAAATCAGCCCCAGCATTTT. Its translation: CASSWAGENQPQHF.

This chain links TRBV19 with TRBJ1-5, with D hard to call. The ends were cut back, 1 base at V and 7 bases at J, with 8 bases in the middle. Per the germline V gene, CDR1 is LNHDA and CDR2 is SQIVND (reference sequence). The CDR3 extends over 13 amino acids. Here the CDR3 reads CASSIAFNQPQHF. The CDR3 DNA reads as TGTGCCAGTAGTATAGCTTTTAACCAGCCCCAGCATTTT.

A note on this clonotype: Without the conserved terminal phenylalanine or tryptophan, this CDR3 likely stems from a read error. The chain employs TRBV6-6 and TRBJ2-7; D not certain. The CDR3 has 12 amino acids. Trimming cost V 4 bases and J 0 bases, with 4 bases left between them. Germline lookup yields CDR1 MNHNY and CDR2 SVGAGI (reference sequence). CDR3 coding DNA: TGTGCCAGCAGTTCAGGCTCCTACGAGCAGTACTTA. Translation gives CASSSGSYEQYL.

V usage is TRBV4-2 and J usage is TRBJ2-3, with 7 bases fitting TRBD1. The CDR3 covers 18 residues. Germline V gene data show CDR1 as LGHNA and CDR2 as YNFKEQ. V was pared by 3 bases and J by 2 bases, with 14 bases of the junction left unmatched. CDR3 sequence reads: CASSQELRTGDVTDTQYF. CDR3 coding DNA: TGTGCCAGCAGCCAGGAACTACGGACAGGAGATGTCACAGATACGCAGTATTTT.

This clonotype was observed once. This chain connects TRBV28 to TRBJ1-1, with 7 bases matching TRBD1. The V gene end was trimmed by 5 bases and the J gene end by 5 bases; junction bases not matched to a gene: 8. This CDR3 is built from 14 residues. CDR1 MDHEN and CDR2 SYDVKM come from the germline V gene. The CDR3 spells CASSGPNRGTEAFF. CDR3 nucleotides: TGTGCCAGCAGTGGGCCAAACAGGGGAACTGAAGCTTTCTTT. The complete variable domain, with remaining parts taken from reference TRBV28 and TRBJ1-1, reads DVKVTQSSRYLVKRTGEKVFLECVQDMDHENMFWYRQDPGLGLRLIYFSYDVKMKEKGDIPEGYSVSREKKERFSLILESASTNQTSMYLCASSGPNRGTEAFFGQGTRLTVV.

V is TRBV5-1 and J is TRBJ1-2; no clear D. Per germline, CDR1 SGHRS and CDR2 YFSETQ. This CDR3 is built from 14 residues. Trimming cost V 4 bases and J 5 bases, with 15 bases left between them. The CDR3 nucleotides read TGCGCCAGCAGCGCCGCGGGCATATGGTATGGCTACACCTTC. Encoded protein: CASSAAGIWYGYTF.

Regarding this clonotype: This could be a read error, since a much larger clone is one nucleotide away. The chain combines TRBV29-1 with TRBJ2-1, with D perhaps being TRBD1 or TRBD2 (5 bases each). The germline V and J ends were trimmed by 7 bases and 3 bases, with 16 bases remaining between them. The CDR3 covers 14 residues. Per germline, CDR1 SQVTM and CDR2 ANQGSEA. The CDR3: CSAEDGAFYNEQFF. CDR3 coding DNA: TGCAGCGCAGAGGACGGGGCCTTCTACAATGAGCAGTTCTTC.

This clonotype was counted at least ten times. This chain joins TRBV9 and TRBJ2-5, with TRBD2 matching over 9 bases. Trimming took 0 bases from V and 4 from J; bases not matched to a gene: 7. This CDR3 region has 16 residues. From germline, CDR1 is SGDLS and CDR2 YYNGEE. CDR3 protein: CASSVGGLAKGETQYF. CDR3 DNA: TGTGCCAGCAGCGTAGGGGGACTAGCAAAGGGAGAGACCCAGTACTTC.

In this sample, this clonotype turned up many times. This chain uses TRBV5-5 with TRBJ2-1, with 9 bases fitting TRBD1. Unmatched junction bases numbered 21, after V lost 4 bases and J lost 7 bases. Germline CDR1 is SGHKS and CDR2 is YYEKEE (reference sequence). The CDR3 extends over 19 amino acids. The CDR3 reads CASSPSHTGGRVSWNEQFF. CDR3 in DNA: TGTGCCAGCAGCCCGAGTCATACAGGGGGCAGGGTCTCGTGGAATGAGCAGTTCTTC.

This clonotype was recorded once. CDR3 region: CASSQGLGTPYF. The DNA for the CDR3 is TGTGCCAGCAGTCAGGGACTAGGGACTCCGTATTTT. The rearrangement uses TRBV12-3 or TRBV12-4 and TRBJ2-3; TRBD2 matches 8 bases. The CDR3 has 12 residues. V dropped 5 bases and J dropped 14; count of bases not matched to a gene: 9.

The chain has TRBV7-8 and TRBJ1-1; possible D gene TRBD1, 5 bases. The CDR3 loop spans 17 amino acids. V lost 1 base and J lost 0, with 15 bases in between. Germline V CDR1 and CDR2: SGHVS, FQNEAQ. The CDR3 sequence: CASSLVGGRAMNTEAFF. The CDR3 bases are TGTGCCAGCAGCTTAGTTGGGGGTCGGGCAATGAACACTGAAGCTTTCTTT.

This clonotype was found many times. The rearrangement uses TRBV7-8 and TRBJ2-5; D unresolved. CDR1 and CDR2 (germline): SGHVS, FQNEAQ. This CDR3 has 14 amino acids. Trimming pared 5 bases from V and 0 bases from J, leaving 10 bases between. CDR3 in amino acids: CASSTTSYQETQYF. The CDR3 DNA sequence: TGTGCCAGCAGCACGACATCGTACCAAGAGACCCAGTACTTC.

In its sample, this clonotype was seen a few times. V is TRBV9 and J is TRBJ1-2, with 9 positions matching TRBD1. CDR1 and CDR2 from the germline V gene are SGDLS and YYNGEE. Losses at the gene ends were 5 bases for V and 1 base for J; bases not matched to a gene: 3. CDR3 length equals 14 residues. CDR3 loop: CASRGQGVNYGYTF. The CDR3 bases are TGTGCCAGCAGGGGACAGGGAGTTAACTATGGCTACACCTTC.

The rearrangement joins TRBV5-1 to TRBJ1-1, with D possibly TRBD1 on 5 matching bases. Trimming took 0 bases from V and 10 from J, leaving 16 bases between them. The length of the CDR3 is 14 residues. Germline V CDR1 and CDR2: SGHRS, YFSETQ. DNA of the CDR3: TGCGCCAGCAGCTTGGAGATGGGGGTGGATCCAGCTTTCTTT. Encoded protein: CASSLEMGVDPAFF.

The rearrangement joins TRBV2 to TRBJ2-3; tentatively, D is TRBD2 (6 bases). The CDR3 is 13 amino acids. Germline V gene lookup returns CDR1 SNHLY and CDR2 FYNNEI. With 6 bases removed from V and 5 bases from J, the gap between germline ends came to 12 bases. The CDR3 region has the DNA TGTGCCAGCAGGGTGACTAGTTTAGATACGCAGTATTTT. It is translated as CASRVTSLDTQYF.